Presented here are 25 T cell receptor beta chains from one specimen sequenced in a study of OX40 agonist ivuxolimab in advanced cancers. Assay: immunoSEQ multiplex PCR; the TCRdb copy retains only in-frame clones and omits some. Among 70,000 to 80,000 clones, nearly 95% were seen once, and the ten largest hold 6.2%. This specimen consisted of CD4+ or CD8+ T cells sorted from blood, obtained in a trial of the OX40 agonist ivuxolimab. These receptors were taken from an adult with an advanced solid tumor such as melanoma, head and neck, liver or kidney cancer.

The rearrangement links TRBV9 to TRBJ2-1; D is unclear. This CDR3 has 14 residues. The V end lost 3 bases, the J end lost 7 bases, and 14 bases lay between the germline ends. The germline V gene encodes CDR1 SGDLS and CDR2 YYNGEE. The CDR3 loop is CASSGYLGGNEQFF. In DNA form, the CDR3 reads TGTGCCAGCAGCGGGTATCTTGGCGGAAATGAGCAGTTCTTC. Supplemented by reference TRBV9 and TRBJ2-1, the full variable domain reads DSGVTQTPKHLITATGQRVTLRCSPRSGDLSVYWYQQSLDQGLQFLIQYYNGEERAKGNILERFSAQQFPDLHSELNLSSLELGDSALYFCASSGYLGGNEQFFGPGTRLTVL.

The count of this clone is one. CDR3 in DNA: TGTGCCAGCCGGGACAGCCTCTCCTACAATGAGCAGTTCTTC. Its translation: CASRDSLSYNEQFF. The J gene is TRBJ2-1, the V gene TRBV6-1; the match to TRBD1 covers 7 bases. V trimming: 8 bases; J trimming: 0 bases; junction bases outside the gene matches: 4. This CDR3 comprises 14 residues. From germline, CDR1 is MNHNS and CDR2 SASEGT.

The chain links TRBV5-4 to TRBJ2-7; D possibly corresponds to TRBD1 (6 bases). Per germline, CDR1 SGHNT and CDR2 YYREEE (reference sequence). CDR3 length: 13 residues. V lost 0 bases and J 4 bases, leaving 8 bases between the germline ends. DNA of the CDR3: TGTGCCAGCAGCTTGGGGGACAAGTACGAGCAGTACTTC. Its protein product is CASSLGDKYEQYF.

This rearrangement joins TRBV5-1 to TRBJ2-7, with no clear D. Germline loops: CDR1 SGHRS, CDR2 YFSETQ. Trimming removed 1 base at V and 1 base at J, with 6 bases between. The CDR3 runs 13 residues. CDR3 DNA: TGCGCCAGCAGCTTGTTCCAGTCCTACGAGCAGTACTTC. Its protein is CASSLFQSYEQYF.

The J gene is TRBJ1-1, the V gene TRBV7-6; TRBD1 might be the D (6 bases). The V gene lost 5 bases and the J gene lost 0 bases, with 10 bases spanning the gap. The CDR3 spans 14 residues. Germline CDR1 is SGHVS and CDR2 is FNYEAQ. Written as DNA, the CDR3 is TGTGCCAGCAGCCCCGGGGGGCTGAACACTGAAGCTTTCTTT. This translates into CASSPGGLNTEAFF.

Concerning this clone: A read error may produce the germline difference seen at one junction end. V usage is TRBV5-1 and J usage is TRBJ1-1; the D gene is possibly TRBD1 (5 bases). The CDR3 covers 11 residues. Germline CDR1 and CDR2: SGHRS and YFSETQ. CDR3 sequence: CASRLGPEAFF. In DNA form, the CDR3 reads TGCGCCAGCAGGTTGGGGCCTGAAGCTTTCTTT.

The rearrangement joins TRBV27 to TRBJ2-1; 13 bases are a match to TRBD2. CDR1 is MNHEY, CDR2 SMNVEV, per germline (reference sequence). The CDR3 runs 15 residues. V was clipped by 4 bases and J by 9 bases; unmatched bases: 6. DNA for the CDR3: TGTGCCAGCAGTTCCACTAGCGGGAGGGCCCCTGAGCAGTTCTTC. It translates to CASSSTSGRAPEQFF.

The chain employs TRBV6-1 and TRBJ2-5, with a tentative D call TRBD2 (5 bases). The CDR3 covers 14 residues. Germline V gene sequence: CDR1 MNHNS, CDR2 SASEGT. Between the trimmed V and J ends, which lost 5 bases and 0 bases, there was a span of 10 bases. In DNA form, the CDR3 reads TGTGCCAGCAGTCCGGGGTTGTACCAAGAGACCCAGTACTTC. The encoded protein is CASSPGLYQETQYF.

The V call is TRBV6-5, the J call TRBJ1-1, with TRBD1 matching 7 bases. V shed 7 bases, J shed 7 bases, and the junction held 3 bases outside the gene matches. Germline lookup yields CDR1 MNHEY and CDR2 SVGAGI. CDR3 length equals 11 residues. DNA of the CDR3: TGTGCCAGCATTTCAGGGGGTGAAGCTTTCTTT. It translates to CASISGGEAFF.

The chain recombines TRBV5-4 with TRBJ2-1, with TRBD2 matching over 8 bases. The V and J ends lost 4 bases and 7 bases, in that order; junction bases with no gene match: 13. Germline assignment: CDR1 SGHNT and CDR2 YYREEE (reference sequence). This CDR3 is 16 amino acids long. CDR3 in amino acids: CASSGRDGTSWNEQFF. CDR3 coding DNA: TGTGCCAGCAGCGGGCGAGACGGGACTAGTTGGAATGAGCAGTTCTTC.

The chain couples TRBV6-5 to TRBJ2-1; D call uncertain. V was cut by 6 bases and J by 5 bases, with 8 bases left in between. CDR1 and CDR2 (germline): MNHEY, SVGAGI. There are 12 residues in the CDR3. This chain's CDR3 is CASRATHNEQFF. The DNA for the CDR3 is TGTGCCAGCAGGGCTACCCACAATGAGCAGTTCTTC.

The chain has TRBV12-2 and TRBJ1-5. TRBV12-2 is assigned pseudogene status. The CDR3 extends over 13 amino acids. In DNA form, the CDR3 reads TGTGCAAGTCGCTTTAGGACGGGTCAGCCCCAGCATTTT. Amino acids: CASRFRTGQPQHF.

This clone was observed a few times. The rearrangement joins TRBV2 to TRBJ2-3; TRBD2 matches at 9 bases. Germline-derived CDR1 and CDR2 are SNHLY and FYNNEI. The junction had 5 bases not matched to a gene; V was cut back by 3 bases and J by 4 bases. This CDR3 region has 15 residues. CDR3 loop: CASSDSGSVADTQYF. The CDR3 bases are TGTGCCAGCAGTGATAGCGGGAGTGTTGCAGATACGCAGTATTTT.

This chain connects TRBV6-1 to TRBJ2-1; 7 bases are shared with TRBD2. Germline-derived CDR1 and CDR2 are MNHNS and SASEGT. The CDR3 runs 15 residues. Unmatched junction bases numbered 8, after V lost 3 bases and J lost 6 bases. The CDR3 nucleotides are TGTGCCAGCAGTGATGCGGGAGTCGTTGTCAATGAGCAGTTCTTC. This codes for CASSDAGVVVNEQFF.

V gene TRBV19 combines with J gene TRBJ1-2, with TRBD1 matching 7 bases. Germline assignment: CDR1 LNHDA and CDR2 SQIVND (reference sequence). CDR3 length equals 14 residues. With 6 bases clipped from V and 8 bases from J, the junction kept 12 bases outside the gene matches. Here the CDR3 DNA reads TGTGCCAGTAGCCCAGGAGGGGGCTGGGGGGGCTACACCTTC. This codes for CASSPGGGWGGYTF.

The CDR3 coding sequence is TGTGCCAGCAGTCGAACCACAGGAGTTTCAGATACGCAGTATTTT. It codes for CASSRTTGVSDTQYF. V gene TRBV7-6 combines with J gene TRBJ2-3; a possible D gene is TRBD1 (5 bases). V shed 6 bases and J shed 4 bases, with 17 bases lying between them. Germline V lookup: CDR1 SGHVS, CDR2 FNYEAQ. This CDR3 is built from 15 residues.

The chain carries TRBV5-6 and TRBJ2-3, with D perhaps given as TRBD1 or TRBD2 (5 bases each). CDR1 SGHDT and CDR2 YYEEEE come from the germline V gene. The CDR3 spans 14 residues. V was pared by 4 bases and J by 4 bases, with 13 bases between. The CDR3 is CASSLGLGADTQYF. The CDR3 DNA sequence: TGTGCCAGCAGCCTCGGACTGGGGGCAGATACGCAGTATTTT.

The chain is built from TRBV5-4 and TRBJ2-5, with D maybe TRBD1 (6 bases). Germline V gives CDR1 SGHNT, CDR2 YYREEE (reference sequence). V was shortened by 6 bases and J by 2 bases, with 14 bases between the two germline ends. The CDR3 runs 14 residues. For the CDR3, the DNA is TGTGCCAGCACCCTTTGGACAGCACAAGAGACCCAGTACTTC. Translated, it gives CASTLWTAQETQYF.

The chain combines TRBV14 with TRBJ2-7; D might be TRBD2 (6 bases). V lost 3 bases, J lost 2 bases, and 14 bases lay in between. This CDR3 region has 15 residues. Germline CDR1 SGHDN, CDR2 FVKESK. The CDR3 is CASSHGLAATYEQYF. The CDR3, as DNA: TGTGCCAGCAGCCACGGATTAGCGGCTACCTACGAGCAGTACTTC.

The chain joins TRBV7-9 to TRBJ2-7, with a weak D call TRBD2 (6 bases). The CDR3 is made up of 12 amino acids. Germline V gene data show CDR1 as SEHNR and CDR2 as FQNEAQ (reference sequence). V dropped 2 bases and J dropped 6 bases, with 8 bases sitting between them. The CDR3 is CASSLQTSEQYF. CDR3 coding DNA: TGTGCCAGCAGCTTACAGACTAGCGAGCAGTACTTC.

The V gene is TRBV15, the J gene TRBJ2-1, with 13 bases that match TRBD2. The junction had 8 bases not matched to a gene; V was cut back by 0 bases and J by 0 bases. Per germline, CDR1 LNHNV and CDR2 YYDKDF (reference sequence). The CDR3 is 20 residues long. In nucleotides, the CDR3 is TGTGCCACCAGCAGAGATAGGACTAGCGGGGGCCCCTACTCCTACAATGAGCAGTTCTTC. It encodes CATSRDRTSGGPYSYNEQFF. Supplemented by reference TRBV15 and TRBJ2-1, the full variable domain reads DAMVIQNPRYQVTQFGKPVTLSCSQTLNHNVMYWYQQKSSQAPKLLFHYYDKDFNNEADTPDNFQSRRPNTSFCFLDIRSPGLGDTAMYLCATSRDRTSGGPYSYNEQFFGPGTRLTVL.

The V gene is TRBV27, the J gene TRBJ1-3, with D possibly TRBD1 on 5 matching bases. V lost 5 bases and J lost 4, with 18 bases in between. Germline CDR1 reads MNHEY; CDR2 reads SMNVEV (reference sequence). The CDR3 length is 16 residues. The DNA for the CDR3 is TGTGCCAGCAGTGTCCAAGGCGGGACGGTGGGAAACACCATATATTTT. It specifies CASSVQGGTVGNTIYF.

V is TRBV6-1 and J is TRBJ2-3; a possible D gene is TRBD2 (6 bases). Germline CDR1 MNHNS, CDR2 SASEGT. The CDR3 extends over 16 amino acids. V dropped 2 bases and J dropped 2 bases, with 14 bases sitting between them. The DNA for the CDR3 is TGTGCCAGCAGTGAATTCCGGGACTTGCCCACAGATACGCAGTATTTT. Its protein is CASSEFRDLPTDTQYF.

V is TRBV7-8 and J is TRBJ2-7; D is undetermined. Trimming pared 2 bases from V and 5 bases from J, leaving 4 bases between. There are 11 residues in the CDR3. Germline CDR1 and CDR2: SGHVS and FQNEAQ. CDR3 in DNA: TGTGCCAGCAGCTTATCCCACGAGCAGTACTTC. Translated, it gives CASSLSHEQYF.

The rearrangement joins TRBV27 to TRBJ2-7; TRBD1 or TRBD2 may be the D gene (6 bases each). CDR3 length: 14 residues. Germline CDR1 reads MNHEY; CDR2 reads SMNVEV (reference sequence). V shed 6 bases and J shed 1 base, with 13 bases lying between them. In nucleotides, the CDR3 is TGTGCCAGCAGGGGGGCGGGGACTTCCTACGAGCAGTACTTC. Its protein is CASRGAGTSYEQYF.